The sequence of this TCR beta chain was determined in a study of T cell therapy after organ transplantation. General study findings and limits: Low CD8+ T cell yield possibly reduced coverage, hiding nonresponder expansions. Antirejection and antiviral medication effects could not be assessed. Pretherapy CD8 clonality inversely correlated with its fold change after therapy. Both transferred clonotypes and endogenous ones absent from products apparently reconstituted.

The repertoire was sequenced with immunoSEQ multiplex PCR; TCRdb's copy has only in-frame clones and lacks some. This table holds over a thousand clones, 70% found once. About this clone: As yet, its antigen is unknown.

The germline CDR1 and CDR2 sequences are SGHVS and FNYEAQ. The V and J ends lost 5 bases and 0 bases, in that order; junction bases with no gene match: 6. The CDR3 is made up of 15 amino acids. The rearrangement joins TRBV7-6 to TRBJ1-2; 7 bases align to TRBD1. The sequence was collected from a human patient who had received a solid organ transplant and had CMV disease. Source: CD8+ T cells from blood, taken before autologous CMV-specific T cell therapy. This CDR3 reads CASSPGTAANYGYTF. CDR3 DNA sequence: TGTGCCAGCAGCCCCGGGACAGCCGCTAACTATGGCTACACCTTC.